This T cell receptor (beta chain) was retrieved from a study of vaccination effects on CD4 cells after COVID-19 (dated 2022 in TCRdb). About the investigation overall: Two doses of either the BNT162b2 or the mRNA-1273 mRNA SARS-CoV-2 vaccine were administered to participants. SARS-CoV-2 spike-specific CD4+ TCR repertoires from before and after mRNA vaccination were compared in COVID-19 convalescent patients and in infection-naive vaccine recipients. Altogether, some 11 COVID-19 convalescent patients and a few SARS-CoV-2-naive healthy vaccine recipients made up the full study. Cultures from other donors in the study were sequenced using the Oncomine TCR Beta short-read assay on an Illumina iSeq 100.

In the case of this clone: Its target antigen remains unknown. No much larger clone exists at a distance of one base, and base qualities are not known.

In the ViraFEST assay, PBMC were stimulated with viral peptide pools, and TCR sequencing was then used to find antigen-specific CD4+ T cell clonotypes based on their expansion. After approximately 11 days of culture, CD4+ T cells were isolated with the EasySep CD4+ T cell isolation kit. Negative nucleocapsid antibody results before and after vaccination confirmed that the healthy vaccine recipients had no prior SARS-CoV-2 infection. Each well held two million PBMC cultured in IMDM containing around 5.1% human AB serum, around 9.3 IU/ml IL-2 and gentamicin, along with about 10 ug/ml peptides. Half of the culture medium was replaced with fresh IL-2-containing medium on days 3 and 7. Unless noted otherwise, every peptide stimulation condition was cultured in triplicate wells. Using Ficoll-Paque Plus gradient centrifugation, PBMC were separated from whole blood and then either used fresh or cryopreserved at -140C. The spike proteins of SARS-CoV-2 and of the common cold coronaviruses HCoV-NL63, HCoV-OC43 and HCoV-229E were spanned by overlapping peptide pools. Genomic DNA was extracted from cultured CD4+ T cells with the QIAamp micro DNA kit.

What the research found in general, with its limitations: In healthy vaccine recipients, vaccine-induced clones were almost all SARS-CoV-2 mono-reactive, with only 1 of 255 cross-reactive with common cold coronaviruses. Both infection-induced and vaccine-induced clones contracted markedly at late post-vaccination timepoints, which is consistent with waning T cell responses. Only a small number of convalescent patients were included, and no early post-infection timepoints were available, which limited the study.

The method was the immunoSEQ multiplex PCR assay. DNA from the cultured and isolated CD4+ T cells underwent TCR beta CDR3 sequencing. The paper's processing steps were these. Non-productive TCR sequences were removed and reads were trimmed to the CDR3 region, keeping CDR3s of at least 7 amino acids. Antigen-specific clonotypes were identified with the MANAFEST web app by comparing expansion in peptide wells against reference cultures. Positive clones required FDR<0.05 expansion versus reference and all other wells, odds ratio above 5, and frequency above 0.1% in two replicate wells. Cross-reactive clonotypes were defined as significantly expanded in SARS-CoV-2 spike wells and in at least one common cold coronavirus spike condition. CDR3 similarity was assessed by Levenshtein distance using the stringdist R package, and unrooted trees were constructed with ape in R 3.6.1. In TCRdb, the immuneACCESS table is reduced to in-frame sequences with V and J assigned. These tables do not hold every clone; where another copy was compared, an unresolved V gene accounts for under half, and the others remain unexplained. The DNA was the basis for D and trimming; V, J and clone size are from that table. For this sample there are 70,000 or so clones; 78% appear just once. Over 9.5% of the sample belongs to the ten largest clones.

This clonotype originated in a human donor who received a COVID-19 vaccine. The source material was CD4+ T cells from PBMCs cultured with SARS-CoV-2 spike peptides, sampled before COVID-19 vaccination. The sample's cell subset or site, from its label and the paper: SARS-CoV-2 spike overlapping peptide pool stimulation.

The CDR3 here reads CASSFRGVSTDTQYF. The sequence in DNA is TGCGCCAGCAGCTTCCGGGGGGTTAGCACAGATACGCAGTATTTT. This receptor chain uses TRBV5-1 and TRBJ2-3, with TRBD2 identical over 7 junction bases. Trimming accounts for 2 bases at V and 0 bases at J, while the number of junction bases matched to no gene is 3. CDR1 and CDR2, per the germline V gene, are SGHRS and YFSETQ. From the cysteine up to the phenylalanine, the CDR3 has a length of 15 residues. Of all the DNA, just the CDR3 is kept, 45 bases in frame from base 1.